Presented here are 31 T cell receptor beta chains from one specimen sequenced in a study of Ad26.COV2.S vaccination and SARS-CoV-2 variants. Treatment here: approximately 18 received Ad26.COV2.S at low or high dose, single or two shots; about 5 received placebo; per-sample allocation not given. All samples were drawn on day 63, counting from the first vaccine or placebo injection. Profiled with immunoSEQ multiplex PCR; TCRdb holds only in-frame clones, not every one. The sample records around 300,000 clones, 75% to 90% being singletons. The material was peripheral blood, obtained in a trial of Ad26.COV2.S vaccine versus placebo. The receptor source for this set is a person aged 18-60 years who received the Ad26.COV2.S COVID-19 vaccine or a placebo.

The chain employs TRBV25-1 and TRBJ1-1, with D unresolved. Germline V CDR1 and CDR2: MGHDK, SYGVNS. The CDR3 extends over 15 amino acids. V dropped 9 bases and J dropped 0 bases, with 17 bases sitting between them. The CDR3 DNA reads TGTGCCAGACCCTGTGGGGAGACGCTGAACACTGAAGCTTTCTTT. This encodes CARPCGETLNTEAFF.

The rearrangement uses TRBV10-3 and TRBJ1-1; D gene ambiguous. The CDR3 covers 14 residues. The ends were cut back, 6 bases at V and 0 bases at J, with 11 bases in the middle. Looked up from germline, CDR1 is ENHRY and CDR2 is SYGVKD. CDR3 DNA: TGTGCCATCAGAGCTATCGGACTGAACACTGAAGCTTTCTTT. Translated: CAIRAIGLNTEAFF.

This chain links TRBV9 with TRBJ1-1; no firm D call. The CDR3 totals 14 residues. The germline V gene encodes CDR1 SGDLS and CDR2 YYNGEE. The V gene lost 0 bases and the J gene lost 3 bases, with 9 bases spanning the gap. CDR3 region: CASSVGAGDTEAFF. Written as DNA, the CDR3 is TGTGCCAGCAGCGTAGGAGCTGGAGACACTGAAGCTTTCTTT.

Written as DNA, the CDR3 is TGTGCCAGCAGCGTAAATGCAGGAGGATTCACTGAAGCTTTCTTT. It is translated as CASSVNAGGFTEAFF. The gene calls are TRBV9 and TRBJ1-1; the D is unclear. Germline CDR1 and CDR2: SGDLS and YYNGEE. The CDR3 runs to 15 residues. Trimming left V 1 base short and J 4 bases short, with 14 bases between.

The CDR3 is CASSFEDSGANVLTF. CDR3 bases: TGCGCCAGCAGCTTCGAGGACTCTGGGGCCAACGTCCTGACTTTC. The chain links TRBV5-1 to TRBJ2-6, with D unclear. V was clipped by 2 bases and J by 0 bases, with 6 bases between them. Per germline, CDR1 SGHRS and CDR2 YFSETQ. The CDR3 is 15 amino acids.

The rearrangement uses TRBV28 and TRBJ1-6, with TRBD1 identical over 7 bases. The CDR3 runs 12 residues. Germline assignment: CDR1 MDHEN and CDR2 SYDVKM. V shed 7 bases and J 14 bases; nucleotides not matched to a gene: 8. CDR3 in amino acids: CASNIDQGALHF. Written as DNA, the CDR3 is TGTGCCAGCAACATAGATCAGGGGGCCCTCCACTTT.

The V gene is TRBV19, the J gene TRBJ2-7, with D unresolved. Per the germline V gene, CDR1 is LNHDA and CDR2 is SQIVND (reference sequence). This CDR3 has 17 amino acids. Trimming pared 11 bases from V and 0 bases from J, leaving 26 bases between. The CDR3 region is CAGALAFESVASYEQYF. The CDR3 nucleotides read TGTGCCGGTGCCCTCGCATTTGAGTCTGTTGCCTCCTACGAGCAGTACTTC. The variable domain in full, with the rest retrieved from reference TRBV19 and TRBJ2-7, is DGGITQSPKYLFRKEGQNVTLSCEQNLNHDAMYWYRQDPGQGLRLIYYSQIVNDFQKGDIAEGYSVSREKKESFPLTVTSAQKNPTAFYLCAGALAFESVASYEQYFGPGTRLTVT.

Points on this clone: The junction departs from germline at one end; a sequencing error may be responsible. V gene TRBV28 combines with J gene TRBJ1-2, with no clear D. Germline lookup yields CDR1 MDHEN and CDR2 SYDVKM. The CDR3 is 11 amino acids. For the CDR3, the DNA is TGTGCCAGTAAGGCGGGGTATGGCCACACCTTC. Protein sequence: CASKAGYGHTF.

The chain joins TRBV7-6 to TRBJ2-2, with D possibly TRBD2 on 5 matching bases. CDR3 size: 16 residues. Germline loops: CDR1 SGHVS, CDR2 FNYEAQ. Trimming shortened V by 2 bases and J by 5 bases, and 15 bases separated the two germline ends. In nucleotides, the CDR3 is TGTGCCAGCAGCTTATCTCCCTCCCCGGGGACCGGGGAGCTGTTTTTT. It is translated as CASSLSPSPGTGELFF. The complete variable domain, with remaining parts taken from reference TRBV7-6 and TRBJ2-2, reads GAGVSQSPRYKVTKRGQDVALRCDPISGHVSLYWYRQALGQGPEFLTYFNYEAQQDKSGLPNDRFSAERPEGSISTLTIQRTEQRDSAMYRCASSLSPSPGTGELFFGEGSRLTVL.

The chain combines TRBV6-1 with TRBJ2-7; 10 nucleotides line up with TRBD2. In germline, CDR1 is MNHNS, CDR2 SASEGT. The CDR3 length is 14 residues. The V and J ends lost 7 bases and 6 bases, in that order; junction bases with no gene match: 9. As DNA, the CDR3 is TGTGCCAGCAACCCAAGCGGGAGGGTGAGCGAGCAGTACTTC. It specifies CASNPSGRVSEQYF.

This chain joins TRBV6-6 and TRBJ1-5, with TRBD1 matching over 11 bases. The trim removed 6 bases at V and 4 bases at J, leaving 8 bases unmatched. CDR1 is MNHNY and CDR2 is SVGAGI in the germline V gene (reference sequence). This CDR3 comprises 16 residues. In DNA, the CDR3 is TGTGCCAGCAGGGGACCGGGACAGGGGGGAAATCAGCCCCAGCATTTT. Translation gives CASRGPGQGGNQPQHF.

V and J are TRBV10-1 and TRBJ1-1, with D tentatively TRBD1 (6 bases). Germline values: CDR1 WNHNN, CDR2 SYGVQD (reference sequence). V was shortened by 8 bases and J by 5 bases, with 15 bases between the two germline ends. The CDR3 is 13 amino acids. CDR3 amino acids: CASLSQGGTEAFF. In nucleotides, the CDR3 is TGCGCCAGCTTGTCACAAGGGGGTACTGAAGCTTTCTTT.

The CDR3 DNA reads TGTGCCATCAGTGAGTGGACTAGCGGGATTGGTGAGACCCAGTACTTC. This gives the protein CAISEWTSGIGETQYF. The chain couples TRBV10-3 to TRBJ2-5; TRBD2 agrees at 12 bases. Germline loops: CDR1 ENHRY, CDR2 SYGVKD. V dropped 1 base and J dropped 5; count of bases not matched to a gene: 5. This CDR3 region has 16 residues.

This clone showed up just a few times. V gene TRBV29-1 combines with J gene TRBJ2-7; 11 nucleotides line up with TRBD1. Per the germline V gene, CDR1 is SQVTM and CDR2 is ANQGSEA. V was pared by 5 bases and J by 7 bases, with 7 bases of the junction left unmatched. The CDR3 consists of 13 residues. CDR3 nucleotides: TGCAGCGTTAACGGACAGGGGGCTGGTGAGCAGTACTTC. Its protein product is CSVNGQGAGEQYF.

The genes are TRBV6-4 and TRBJ1-1, with a weak D call TRBD1 (6 bases). Trimming removed 7 bases from V and 5 bases from J, with 14 bases in between. In germline, CDR1 is MRHNA, CDR2 SNTAGT. CDR3 size: 13 residues. The CDR3 loop reads CASTSGAGTEAFF. The CDR3 DNA reads TGTGCCAGCACCTCGGGGGCAGGGACTGAAGCTTTCTTT.

The rearrangement links TRBV11-2 to TRBJ2-3; tentatively, D is TRBD2 (6 bases). This CDR3 contains 14 residues. With 5 bases removed from V and 4 bases from J, the gap between germline ends came to 13 bases. Looked up from germline, CDR1 is SGHAT and CDR2 is FQNNGV. CDR3: CASSPRTNADTQYF. The CDR3 nucleotides read TGTGCCAGCAGCCCACGGACTAACGCAGATACGCAGTATTTT.

The V and J genes are TRBV6-2 or TRBV6-3 and TRBJ2-3; TRBD2 agrees at 7 bases. CDR1 is MNHEY, CDR2 SVGEGT, per germline. V lost 7 bases, J lost 7 bases, and 8 bases stayed unmatched. The CDR3 loop spans 13 amino acids. Here the CDR3 reads CASIPTGGNTQYF. In DNA, the CDR3 is TGTGCCAGCATCCCCACCGGGGGGAATACGCAGTATTTT.

This chain links TRBV18 with TRBJ2-1; TRBD1 matches 7 bases. Germline V gives CDR1 KGHSH, CDR2 LQKENI. This CDR3 is built from 16 residues. V lost 2 bases to trimming and J lost 8 bases; unmatched junction nucleotides: 12. CDR3: CASSPRGLTGIYEQFF. In DNA form, the CDR3 reads TGTGCCAGCTCACCAAGGGGTTTGACAGGGATTTATGAGCAGTTCTTC.

This rearrangement joins TRBV6-2 or TRBV6-3 to TRBJ1-6; D ambiguous. V was cut by 3 bases and J by 1 base, with 19 bases left in between. Germline V gene sequence: CDR1 MNHEY, CDR2 SVGEGT. The CDR3 sequence is 19 residues long. The CDR3 coding sequence is TGTGCCAGCAGTTATCGGTTCGTGAGGACTTTGTCCTATAATTCACCCCTCCACTTT. It encodes CASSYRFVRTLSYNSPLHF.

The chain couples TRBV21-1 to TRBJ1-1; the table names TRBD1, a call not compared with the DNA. TRBV21-1 is listed as a pseudogene. The CDR3 length is 16 residues. The CDR3 region has the DNA TGTGCCAGCAGCAAAAATTATCGGACAGGGGACACTGAAGCTTTCTTT. Translated, it gives CASSKNYRTGDTEAFF.

The chain uses TRBV24-1 and TRBJ2-6; no clear D. Germline loops: CDR1 KGHDR, CDR2 SFDVKD. Trimming cost V 2 bases and J 0 bases, with 13 bases left between them. CDR3 length equals 18 residues. The CDR3 bases are TGTGCCACCAGTGATTCAGCAGACCCTCGCTCTGGGGCCAACGTCCTGACTTTC. Protein product: CATSDSADPRSGANVLTF.

The table lists this clone with a count of one. V gene TRBV7-3 combines with J gene TRBJ2-2, with D perhaps TRBD1 (5 bases). The V gene's germline CDR1 is SGHTA and CDR2 FQGTGA. The CDR3 length is 15 residues. V lost 5 bases and J 6 bases, leaving 16 bases between the germline ends. CDR3 nucleotide sequence: TGTGCCAGCAGCGCAGTTAGGGGTGCGGCCGGGGAGCTGTTTTTT. It encodes CASSAVRGAAGELFF.

The chain combines TRBV19 with TRBJ1-2, with D unclear. CDR3 length: 14 amino acids. Trimming removed 2 bases at V and 8 bases at J, with 15 bases between. Germline-derived CDR1 and CDR2 are LNHDA and SQIVND (reference sequence). CDR3 bases: TGTGCCAGTAGTATACGCGGGGTTCTCCTCGGCTACACCTTC. Translated, it gives CASSIRGVLLGYTF.

The chain is built from TRBV2 and TRBJ2-5, with D possibly being TRBD1 or TRBD2 (6 bases each). Germline V gene sequence: CDR1 SNHLY, CDR2 FYNNEI. The V end was cut by 10 bases, the J end by 7 bases, with 19 bases between. The CDR3 has 13 residues. CDR3 coding DNA: TGTGCCACCCCCGAGGGGGACTCTGGGACCCAGTACTTC. Translating gives CATPEGDSGTQYF.

This rearrangement joins TRBV10-3 to TRBJ1-3, with 9 bases fitting TRBD1. The V gene end was trimmed by 3 bases and the J gene end by 7 bases; junction bases not matched to a gene: 7. The CDR3 loop spans 15 amino acids. CDR1 is ENHRY and CDR2 is SYGVKD in the germline V gene. Here the CDR3 reads CAISEHGTGSNTIYF. CDR3 DNA sequence: TGTGCCATCAGTGAACACGGGACAGGGAGCAACACCATATATTTT.

CDR3 loop: CASSLGTGLEAFF. The CDR3, as DNA: TGTGCCAGCAGCTTGGGAACTGGTTTGGAGGCTTTCTTT. The V and J genes are TRBV5-6 and TRBJ1-1; D uncertain. This CDR3 comprises 13 residues. V was trimmed by 0 bases and J by 11 bases, leaving 14 bases between them. Germline V gene sequence: CDR1 SGHDT, CDR2 YYEEEE.

This clone was seen once. The chain employs TRBV19 and TRBJ2-3; no clear D. CDR1 is LNHDA and CDR2 is SQIVND in the germline V gene (reference sequence). The V end was cut by 3 bases, the J end by 2 bases, with 18 bases between. This CDR3 has 17 amino acids. This CDR3 reads CASSMGSFAINTDTQYF. The CDR3 DNA reads as TGTGCCAGTAGTATGGGGTCATTCGCAATTAACACAGATACGCAGTATTTT.

This clone was seen once. This sequence joins TRBV7-6 and TRBJ1-1; a possible D gene is TRBD1 (6 bases). V was shortened by 6 bases and J by 2 bases, with 19 bases between the two germline ends. This CDR3 has 16 amino acids. Germline values: CDR1 SGHVS, CDR2 FNYEAQ. The CDR3, as DNA: TGTGCCAGCAGGCTTCCGAACAGGGAACTAAACACTGAAGCTTTCTTT. The encoded protein is CASRLPNRELNTEAFF.

The chain has TRBV19 and TRBJ2-5; 10 bases are shared with TRBD2. The CDR3 length is 17 residues. Germline CDR1 reads LNHDA; CDR2 reads SQIVND (reference sequence). Unmatched junction bases numbered 8, after V lost 0 bases and J lost 4 bases. CDR3 DNA: TGTGCCAGTAGTATAGACGCTAGCGGGAGCTCGGGAGAGACCCAGTACTTC. Translating it yields CASSIDASGSSGETQYF.

The chain links TRBV27 to TRBJ2-3; 8 bases are shared with TRBD2. The CDR3 has 15 residues. Germline CDR1 MNHEY, CDR2 SMNVEV (reference sequence). J was trimmed by 3 bases and V by 6 bases; bases with no gene match: 8. CDR3 residues: CASRLPGLGTDTQYF. CDR3 nucleotides: TGTGCCAGCAGACTACCGGGACTAGGAACAGATACGCAGTATTTT.

This chain joins TRBV30 and TRBJ2-7; D is perhaps TRBD2 (7 bases). The germline gives CDR1 GTSNPN, CDR2 SVGIG (reference sequence). The CDR3 runs to 13 residues. V lost 0 bases to trimming and J lost 11 bases, with 17 bases between them. The CDR3 DNA sequence: TGTGCCTGGAGTGTACAGGCACAGGGAGGGAAGTACTTC. It yields the protein CAWSVQAQGGKYF.